Presented here are 8 T cell receptor beta chains from one specimen sequenced in a study of blood T cell repertoires in COVID-19. Clones were sequenced by immunoSEQ multiplex PCR, and TCRdb holds only the in-frame ones, with some missing. The sample consists of approximately 94,000 clones, about 83% of them appearing once. Material for sequencing was peripheral blood. The receptors here all came from a human donor in a cohort sampled during active COVID-19.

The gene calls are TRBV6-5 and TRBJ2-3; TRBD1 matches at 7 bases. This CDR3 has 15 residues. V gave up 6 bases and J gave up 2 bases; unmatched junction bases: 8. CDR1 and CDR2 from the germline V gene are MNHEY and SVGAGI. DNA for the CDR3: TGTGCCAGCAGGGTGACAGGGCCTATCACAGATACGCAGTATTTT. This encodes CASRVTGPITDTQYF.

The chain has TRBV9 and TRBJ2-3, with 10 nucleotides matching TRBD1. J was trimmed by 7 bases and V by 3 bases; bases with no gene match: 5. The CDR3 contains 14 residues. CDR1 and CDR2 from the germline V gene are SGDLS and YYNGEE. In nucleotides, the CDR3 is TGTGCCAGCAGCGCCGGGACAGGGGTGAATACGCAGTATTTT. This translates into CASSAGTGVNTQYF.

This clone was seen only a few times. The V gene is TRBV24-1, the J gene TRBJ2-1; D uncertain. The V gene's germline CDR1 is KGHDR and CDR2 SFDVKD. V dropped 2 bases and J dropped 5 bases, with 9 bases sitting between them. The CDR3 spans 14 residues. CDR3 residues: CATSDSVGNNEQFF. CDR3 in DNA: TGTGCCACCAGTGATTCGGTTGGTAACAATGAGCAGTTCTTC.

The chain is built from TRBV6-2 or TRBV6-3 and TRBJ2-1; weak D call: TRBD2 (6 bases). The germline V gene has CDR1 MNHEY and CDR2 SVGEGT. CDR3 length: 13 residues. With 2 bases removed from V and 9 bases from J, the gap between germline ends came to 11 bases. The CDR3 protein is CASSYRLDGEQFF. CDR3 nucleotide sequence: TGTGCCAGCAGTTACCGACTAGATGGTGAGCAGTTCTTC.

This chain uses TRBV2 with TRBJ2-5; 7 bases fit TRBD2. Per germline, CDR1 SNHLY and CDR2 FYNNEI. The length of the CDR3 is 11 residues. After removal of 8 bases from V and 5 bases from J, the junction contained 2 bases not matched to a gene. CDR3 in DNA: TGTGCCAGCTTGCGGGGGGAGACCCAGTACTTC. Amino acids: CASLRGETQYF.

J is TRBJ2-7 and V is TRBV10-3; TRBD1 matches 7 bases. The CDR3 length is 14 residues. The V gene's germline CDR1 is ENHRY and CDR2 SYGVKD. V was clipped by 0 bases and J by 2 bases; unmatched bases: 1. The DNA of the CDR3 is TGTGCCATCAGTGAGTCGGGGACAGCCTACGAGCAGTACTTC. The encoded protein is CAISESGTAYEQYF.

The J gene is TRBJ2-1, the V gene TRBV27; 8 bases are a match to TRBD1. Per germline, CDR1 MNHEY and CDR2 SMNVEV (reference sequence). J lost 1 base, V lost 6 bases, and 11 bases had no gene match. This CDR3 is built from 17 residues. The CDR3 nucleotides are TGTGCCAGCAGACCACCGACAGGGGAAAAATCCTACAATGAGCAGTTCTTC. This translates into CASRPPTGEKSYNEQFF.

V usage is TRBV6-2 or TRBV6-3 and J usage is TRBJ2-1, with 11 nucleotides matching TRBD2. Germline V gene sequence: CDR1 MNHEY, CDR2 SVGEGT. J lost 4 bases, V lost 5 bases, and 4 bases had no gene match. CDR3 length equals 15 residues. The DNA of the CDR3 is TGTGCCAGCAGTACCGGGACTAGCGGTTACAATGAGCAGTTCTTC. This gives the protein CASSTGTSGYNEQFF.